These 14 T cell receptor beta chains were all obtained from the same sample, sequenced in a study of cytomegalovirus exposure and HLA in healthy donors. Produced via immunoSEQ multiplex PCR; TCRdb's table is partial and in-frame only. The sample yields some 76,000 clones, approximately 94% seen once. The sequencing sample was made of PBMCs. These receptors were collected from a woman in her late teens or twenties in good health and CMV-seronegative.

The genes are TRBV28 and TRBJ2-1, with TRBD2 as a possible D gene (6 bases). The CDR3 runs to 17 residues. Per germline, CDR1 MDHEN and CDR2 SYDVKM. The V and J ends lost 6 bases and 1 base respectively, with 19 bases between them. CDR3 loop: CASSLAHPTRSYNEQFF. In nucleotides, the CDR3 is TGTGCCAGCAGCCTAGCGCACCCGACGAGATCCTACAATGAGCAGTTCTTC.

V and J are TRBV6-1 and TRBJ1-1; D gene unclear. This CDR3 is built from 11 residues. The ends were cut back, 4 bases at V and 5 bases at J, with 5 bases in the middle. Per germline, CDR1 MNHNS and CDR2 SASEGT. CDR3 in amino acids: CASSVRTEAFF. CDR3 DNA sequence: TGTGCCAGCAGTGTCAGGACTGAAGCTTTCTTT.

The rearrangement joins TRBV9 to TRBJ2-1; TRBD2 matches 7 bases. J gave up 4 bases and V 0 bases, and 4 bases lay outside the gene matches. The CDR3 loop spans 15 amino acids. Germline V gene lookup returns CDR1 SGDLS and CDR2 YYNGEE. CDR3 bases: TGTGCCAGCAGCGTAGTTCTCGGGGGGTACAATGAGCAGTTCTTC. Its protein product is CASSVVLGGYNEQFF.

The V gene is TRBV4-3, the J gene TRBJ2-1; 9 bases align to TRBD2. Germline V gene lookup returns CDR1 LGHNA and CDR2 YSLEER. After removal of 0 bases from V and 7 bases from J, the junction contained 13 bases not matched to a gene. CDR3 length: 18 amino acids. This chain's CDR3 is CASSQDLGGGAWLNEQFF. The CDR3 nucleotides read TGCGCCAGCAGCCAAGATCTGGGCGGGGGGGCCTGGCTAAATGAGCAGTTCTTC.

The chain employs TRBV30 and TRBJ2-1; the D gene is possibly TRBD2 (5 bases). Deletions cut 4 bases from V and 0 bases from J, with 25 bases between. Germline lookup yields CDR1 GTSNPN and CDR2 SVGIG (reference sequence). The CDR3 consists of 19 residues. The CDR3 DNA follows: TGTGCCTGGAAGGGTGGGAGTTGGGATCGGGCAAGCTCCTACAATGAGCAGTTCTTC. Its protein product is CAWKGGSWDRASSYNEQFF.

The genes are TRBV10-3 and TRBJ2-1; possibly TRBD2 for D (5 bases). The length of the CDR3 is 14 residues. Deletions cut 2 bases from V and 6 bases from J, with 11 bases between. In germline, CDR1 is ENHRY, CDR2 SYGVKD. The CDR3 nucleotides are TGTGCCATCAGTGAGAGTCAGCGGTCCAATGAGCAGTTCTTC. It encodes CAISESQRSNEQFF.

The chain employs TRBV15 and TRBJ2-3; 9 positions agree with TRBD1. Germline-derived CDR1 and CDR2 are LNHNV and YYDKDF (reference sequence). Trimming removed 4 bases from V and 6 bases from J; junction bases left unmatched: 11. This CDR3 has 16 residues. The CDR3 DNA follows: TGTGCCACCAGCACTGGACAGGGGACGGGATCGGATACGCAGTATTTT. Its protein is CATSTGQGTGSDTQYF.

The sample holds one count of this clone. The chain employs TRBV2 and TRBJ1-1, with TRBD1 matching 10 bases. CDR1 is SNHLY, CDR2 FYNNEI, per germline. Unmatched junction bases numbered 6, after V lost 6 bases and J lost 5 bases. This CDR3 contains 14 residues. CDR3 DNA: TGTGCCAGCAGCAGACAGGGGGCGCGGACTGAAGCTTTCTTT. Residues: CASSRQGARTEAFF.

The CDR3: CASSSLVYNEQFF. Here the CDR3 DNA reads TGTGCCAGCAGTTCACTAGTTTACAATGAGCAGTTCTTC. The genes are TRBV28 and TRBJ2-1; D is perhaps TRBD2 (5 bases). CDR3 length: 13 residues. Germline V gene sequence: CDR1 MDHEN, CDR2 SYDVKM. Trimming cost V 4 bases and J 4 bases, with 8 bases left between them. Full variable domain (outside the CDR3, taken from reference TRBV28 and TRBJ2-1): DVKVTQSSRYLVKRTGEKVFLECVQDMDHENMFWYRQDPGLGLRLIYFSYDVKMKEKGDIPEGYSVSREKKERFSLILESASTNQTSMYLCASSSLVYNEQFFGPGTRLTVL.

The V call is TRBV4-3, the J call TRBJ1-5, with a weak D call TRBD1 (6 bases). The germline V and J ends were trimmed by 1 base and 6 bases, with 13 bases remaining between them. The length of the CDR3 is 15 residues. Germline values: CDR1 LGHNA, CDR2 YSLEER. The chain's CDR3 is CASSQGWGLVQPQHF. CDR3 nucleotides: TGCGCCAGCAGCCAAGGGTGGGGGCTAGTTCAGCCCCAGCATTTT.

This clone was seen only once. V and J are TRBV27 and TRBJ2-7, with 8 bases fitting TRBD1. The CDR3 is 18 amino acids. The junction had 13 bases not matched to a gene; V was cut back by 2 bases and J by 1 base. Germline CDR1 reads MNHEY; CDR2 reads SMNVEV (reference sequence). In nucleotides, the CDR3 is TGTGCCAGCAGTTTAATTAAACCGGGACAGGACTATTCCTACGAGCAGTACTTC. Its protein is CASSLIKPGQDYSYEQYF.

This clone was counted a single time. This chain links TRBV25-1 with TRBJ2-7; 8 nucleotides match TRBD1. The CDR3 extends over 15 amino acids. The germline V gene has CDR1 MGHDK and CDR2 SYGVNS. After removal of 3 bases from V and 3 bases from J, the junction contained 7 bases not matched to a gene. Here the CDR3 reads CASSELRTGYYEQYF. The CDR3 coding sequence is TGTGCCAGCAGTGAGTTGAGGACAGGGTACTACGAGCAGTACTTC.

The genes are TRBV6-1 and TRBJ2-1, with 9 bases identical to TRBD2. V shed 2 bases and J 4 bases; nucleotides not matched to a gene: 6. Germline lookup yields CDR1 MNHNS and CDR2 SASEGT. The CDR3 loop spans 16 amino acids. The CDR3 coding sequence is TGTGCCAGCAGTGAAAGGGCGGGAGGGTTTTACAATGAGCAGTTCTTC. It yields the protein CASSERAGGFYNEQFF.

This clone was found once. The CDR3 DNA is TGTGCCAGCAGCTACAGGGGGCTGGGGGAGCAGTACTTC. It encodes CASSYRGLGEQYF. This chain links TRBV28 with TRBJ2-7; 9 nucleotides agree with TRBD1. There are 13 residues in the CDR3. Germline lookup yields CDR1 MDHEN and CDR2 SYDVKM. Trimming removed 6 bases from V and 7 bases from J; junction bases left unmatched: 7. Together with reference TRBV28 and TRBJ2-7, the CDR3 gives the full variable domain: DVKVTQSSRYLVKRTGEKVFLECVQDMDHENMFWYRQDPGLGLRLIYFSYDVKMKEKGDIPEGYSVSREKKERFSLILESASTNQTSMYLCASSYRGLGEQYFGPGTRLTVT.